This record covers a single T cell receptor beta chain. Its antigen is undetermined. Using immunoSEQ multiplex PCR, the repertoire was profiled, and TCRdb retains in-frame clones only, with some absent. The sample records hundreds of thousands of clones, about 97% being singletons. CDR3 length: 16 residues. The germline V gene encodes CDR1 KGHSH and CDR2 LQKENI. V lost 0 bases and J lost 2, with 13 bases in between. These data come from a study of shared clonotypes between healthy human individuals. Whole-study findings and limits: Around 5.3% of naive CD4 clonotypes were shared across four donors. Sequencing of the sorted subsets was shown by rarefaction to be incomplete despite large depth.

The sequence was collected from a woman in her thirties in good health. The source material was naive CD4+ T cells sorted from blood. Sample subset: CD45RA+ positively selected. J is TRBJ1-2 and V is TRBV18; TRBD1 might be the D (6 bases). CDR3 loop: CASSPPETGRNYGYTF. CDR3 DNA: TGTGCCAGCTCACCACCGGAGACAGGACGGAACTATGGCTACACCTTC.